The rows below give T cell receptor beta chains drawn from one sample of a study of molecular identifiers for immune sequencing clone quantification. A single record per CDR3 protein comes from TCRdb applying MiXCR to the PCR reads. Here the sample spans under 65,000 distinct CDR3 sequences, almost 25% being singletons. Source material: naive CD8+ T cells from blood, with Jurkat cell RNA spiked in. The origin of the receptors is a human donor in good health. Some libraries in this study had Jurkat cell RNA spiked in. The CDR3 runs from the conserved cysteine through the conserved F or W. A D gene is named only where the DNA matches it firmly. Not all rows give a size; the values are once, few, many and, for expanded clones, a class.

cdr3_length | clone_size | j_call | d_call | v_call | cdr3_aa | cdr3_nt
13 | few | TRBJ2-5 | . | TRBV11-2 | CASRDYLQETQYF | TGTGCCAGCAGAGACTACCTACAAGAGACCCAGTACTTC
13 | . | TRBJ1-1 | . | TRBV6-2/TRBV6-3 | CASSSRGNTEAFF | TGTGCCAGCAGTTCGAGGGGGAACACCGAAGCTTTCTTT
16 | many | TRBJ2-1 | TRBD2 | TRBV4-2 | CASSQDGGSRIDEQFF | TGTGCCAGCAGCCAAGATGGCGGGAGTAGAATCGATGAGCAGTTCTTC
9 | . | TRBJ1-1 | . | TRBV20-1 | CSPGTEAFF | TGCAGCCCGGGCACTGAAGCTTTCTTT
16 | many | TRBJ2-4 | . | TRBV6-6 | CASSFISGRAKNIQYF | TGTGCCAGCAGTTTTATTAGCGGTAGGGCCAAAAACATTCAGTACTTC
16 | many | TRBJ2-5 | . | TRBV3-1 | CASSQDERGMGETQYF | TGTGCCAGCAGCCAAGATGAGAGGGGGATGGGAGAGACCCAGTACTTC
17 | many | TRBJ2-3 | . | TRBV7-8 | CASSSTDRIGATDTQYF | TGTGCCAGCAGCTCAACGGATCGTATCGGGGCCACAGATACGCAGTATTTT
16 | . | TRBJ2-3 | . | TRBV7-9 | CASSITTGSPTDTQYF | TGTGCCAGCAGCATAACTACAGGGTCCCCCACAGATACGCAGTATTTT
12 | . | TRBJ2-7 | . | TRBV7-2 | CARRRWGSEQYF | TGTGCCCGCCGCCGCTGGGGTAGCGAGCAGTACTTC
14 | many | TRBJ2-7 | . | TRBV12-3/TRBV12-4 | CASSLGGVTYEQYF | TGTGCCAGCAGTTTGGGCGGGGTGACCTACGAGCAGTACTTC
16 | many | TRBJ1-4 | . | TRBV20-1 | CSARDIRDMANEKLFF | TGCAGTGCTAGAGACATCCGTGACATGGCTAATGAAAAACTGTTTTTT
18 | many | TRBJ2-1 | TRBD2 | TRBV7-8 | CASSSGLAGRSSYNEQFF | TGTGCCAGCAGCTCGGGACTAGCGGGCAGGAGCTCCTACAATGAGCAGTTCTTC
16 | many | TRBJ2-3 | . | TRBV4-1 | CASSQELSREGDTQYF | TGCGCCAGCAGCCAAGAATTATCCAGGGAAGGGGATACGCAGTATTTT
13 | medium-sized | TRBJ2-7 | TRBD1 | TRBV29-1 | CSVEVGQGYEQYF | TGCAGCGTTGAAGTGGGACAGGGGTACGAGCAGTACTTC
15 | many | TRBJ1-1 | . | TRBV29-1 | CSVTGSLGGAAEAFF | TGCAGCGTCACAGGGAGCTTGGGGGGCGCAGCTGAAGCTTTCTTT
14 | many | TRBJ1-1 | TRBD1 | TRBV20-1 | CSAREDRENTEAFF | TGCAGTGCTAGAGAGGACAGGGAGAACACTGAAGCTTTCTTT
17 | few | TRBJ2-7 | TRBD1 | TRBV4-3 | CASSQDRTGLLSYEQYF | TGCGCCAGCAGCCAAGATCGGACAGGGCTCCTCTCCTACGAGCAGTACTTC
14 | many | TRBJ2-7 | . | TRBV7-2 | CASSLFGPSYEQYF | TGTGCCAGCAGCTTATTTGGCCCTAGCTACGAGCAGTACTTC
15 | few | TRBJ2-5 | TRBD2 | TRBV20-1 | CSAIGTSGGEETQYF | TGCAGTGCTATTGGAACTAGCGGGGGGGAAGAGACCCAGTACTTC
11 | many | TRBJ1-1 | . | TRBV25-1 | CASGTYTEAFF | TGTGCCTCCGGGACCTACACTGAAGCTTTCTTT
14 | many | TRBJ1-1 | TRBD1 | TRBV12-3/TRBV12-4 | CASSWTGLNTEAFF | TGTGCCAGCAGTTGGACAGGACTGAACACTGAAGCTTTCTTT
13 | many | TRBJ1-1 | . | TRBV5-1 | CASSLSGGTEAFF | TGCGCCAGCAGCTTGTCCGGGGGCACTGAAGCTTTCTTT
15 | many | TRBJ2-7 | TRBD2 | TRBV7-9 | CASSHTSGGGYEQYF | TGTGCCAGCAGCCACACGAGCGGGGGAGGGTACGAGCAGTACTTC
13 | many | TRBJ1-5 | TRBD1 | TRBV19 | CASGQGAVQPQHF | TGTGCCAGTGGACAGGGGGCAGTTCAGCCCCAGCATTTT
15 | many | TRBJ2-5 | . | TRBV7-6 | CASSLGGREKETQYF | TGTGCCAGCAGCTTAGGGGGAAGGGAAAAAGAGACCCAGTACTTC
15 | many | TRBJ2-2 | . | TRBV4-1 | CASSQEWTNTGELFF | TGCGCCAGCAGCCAAGAATGGACGAACACCGGGGAGCTGTTTTTT